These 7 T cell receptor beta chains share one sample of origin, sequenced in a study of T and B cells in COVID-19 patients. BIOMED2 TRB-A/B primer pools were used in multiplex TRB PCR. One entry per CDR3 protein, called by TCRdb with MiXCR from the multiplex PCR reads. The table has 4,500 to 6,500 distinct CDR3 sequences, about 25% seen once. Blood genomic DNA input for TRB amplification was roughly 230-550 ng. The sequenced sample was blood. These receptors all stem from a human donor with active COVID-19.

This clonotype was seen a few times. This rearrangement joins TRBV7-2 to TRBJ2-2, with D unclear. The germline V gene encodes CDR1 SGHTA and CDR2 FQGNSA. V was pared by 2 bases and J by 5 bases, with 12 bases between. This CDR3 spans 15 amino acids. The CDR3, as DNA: TGTGCCAGCAGCTTACGGTCGGGTAGGACCGGGGAGCTGTTTTTT. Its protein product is CASSLRSGRTGELFF.

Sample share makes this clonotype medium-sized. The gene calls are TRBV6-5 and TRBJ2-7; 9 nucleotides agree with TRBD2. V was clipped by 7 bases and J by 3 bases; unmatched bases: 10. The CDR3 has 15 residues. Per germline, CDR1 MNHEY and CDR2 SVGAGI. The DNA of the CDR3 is TGTGCCAGCACCACCAGCGGGAGGCCATTCTACGAGCAGTACTTC. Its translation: CASTTSGRPFYEQYF.

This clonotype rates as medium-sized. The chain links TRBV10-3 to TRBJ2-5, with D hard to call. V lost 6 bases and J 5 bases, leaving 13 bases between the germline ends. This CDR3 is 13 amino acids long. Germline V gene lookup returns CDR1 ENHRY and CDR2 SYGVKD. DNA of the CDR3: TGTGCCATCAGGGCTGGGGTTCCGGAGACCCAGTACTTC. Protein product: CAIRAGVPETQYF.

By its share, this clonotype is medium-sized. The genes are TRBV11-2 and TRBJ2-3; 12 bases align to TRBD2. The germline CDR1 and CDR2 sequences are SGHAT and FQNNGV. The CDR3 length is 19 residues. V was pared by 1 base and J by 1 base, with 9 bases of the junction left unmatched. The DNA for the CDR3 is TGTGCCAGCAGCTTAGTGGAGGCTAGCGGGAGGGAGGGCACAGATACGCAGTATTTT. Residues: CASSLVEASGREGTDTQYF.

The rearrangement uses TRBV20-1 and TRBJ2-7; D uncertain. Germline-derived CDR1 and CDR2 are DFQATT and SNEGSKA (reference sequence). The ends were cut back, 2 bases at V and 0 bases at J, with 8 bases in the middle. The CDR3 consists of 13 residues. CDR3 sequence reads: CSARMLSSYEQYF. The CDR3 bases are TGCAGTGCTAGAATGCTGTCCTCCTACGAGCAGTACTTC.

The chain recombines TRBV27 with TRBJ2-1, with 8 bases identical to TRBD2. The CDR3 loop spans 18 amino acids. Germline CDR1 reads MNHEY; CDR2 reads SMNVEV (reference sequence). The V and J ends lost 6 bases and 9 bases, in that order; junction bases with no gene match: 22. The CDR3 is CASSLAGGGTSVLSEQFF. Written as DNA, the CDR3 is TGTGCCAGCAGCCTCGCCGGGGGGGGGACTAGTGTCTTGAGTGAGCAGTTCTTC.

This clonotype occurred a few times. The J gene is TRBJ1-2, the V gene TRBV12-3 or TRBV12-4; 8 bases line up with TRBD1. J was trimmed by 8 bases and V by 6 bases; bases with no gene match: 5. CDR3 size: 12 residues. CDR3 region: CASSDRGFGYTF. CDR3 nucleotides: TGTGCCAGCAGCGACAGGGGATTCGGCTACACCTTC.